This record covers a single T cell receptor beta chain. V was shortened by 4 bases and J by 3 bases, with 9 bases between the two germline ends. Germline CDR1 SQVTM, CDR2 ANQGSEA. The CDR3 runs to 12 residues. TCRdb keeps only in-frame clones here, not all; method: immunoSEQ multiplex PCR. The profile shows 55,000 to 80,000 clones, about 86% of them singletons. This entry comes from a study of neoadjuvant anti-PD-1 for oral cavity cancer. Time point reported: after neoadjuvant nivolumab, at surgical resection. The patients had HPV-negative, locally advanced oral cavity squamous cell carcinoma. This clonotype was obtained from a person aged 40 to 85 with oral cavity squamous cell carcinoma. The chain employs TRBV29-1 and TRBJ1-2; the D is unclear. The sequences come from PBMCs, collected after nivolumab (anti-PD-1) treatment. The CDR3 loop is CSVAKVDYGYTF. The CDR3 DNA sequence: TGCAGCGTTGCTAAAGTTGACTATGGCTACACCTTC.